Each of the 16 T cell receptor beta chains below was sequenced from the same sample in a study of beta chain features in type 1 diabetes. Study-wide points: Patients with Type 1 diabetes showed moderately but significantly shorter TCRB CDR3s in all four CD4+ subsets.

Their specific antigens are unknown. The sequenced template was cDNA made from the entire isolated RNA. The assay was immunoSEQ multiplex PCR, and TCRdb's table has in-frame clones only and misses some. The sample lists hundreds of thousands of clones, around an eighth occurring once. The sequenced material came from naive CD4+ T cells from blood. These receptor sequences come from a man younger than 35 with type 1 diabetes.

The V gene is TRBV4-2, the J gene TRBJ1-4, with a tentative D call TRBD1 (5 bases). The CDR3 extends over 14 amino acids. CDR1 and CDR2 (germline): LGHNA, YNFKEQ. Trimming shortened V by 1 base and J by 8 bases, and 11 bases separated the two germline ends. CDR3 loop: CASSQGGGLEKLFF. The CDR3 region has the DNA TGTGCCAGCAGCCAAGGTGGGGGTCTAGAAAAACTGTTTTTT.

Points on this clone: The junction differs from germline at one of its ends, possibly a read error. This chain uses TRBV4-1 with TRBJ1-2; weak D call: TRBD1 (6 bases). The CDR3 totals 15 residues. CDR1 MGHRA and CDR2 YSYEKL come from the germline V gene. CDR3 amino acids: CASSQDTRTDYGYTF. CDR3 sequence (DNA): TGTGCCAGCAGCCAAGATACCAGGACAGACTATGGCTACACCTTC.

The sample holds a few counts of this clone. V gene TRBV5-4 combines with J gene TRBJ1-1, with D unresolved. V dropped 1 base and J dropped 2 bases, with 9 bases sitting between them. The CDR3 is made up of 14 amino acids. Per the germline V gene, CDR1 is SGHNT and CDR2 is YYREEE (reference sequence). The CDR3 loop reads CASSLPGVNTEAFF. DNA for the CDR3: TGTGCCAGCAGCTTGCCAGGCGTCAACACTGAAGCTTTCTTT.

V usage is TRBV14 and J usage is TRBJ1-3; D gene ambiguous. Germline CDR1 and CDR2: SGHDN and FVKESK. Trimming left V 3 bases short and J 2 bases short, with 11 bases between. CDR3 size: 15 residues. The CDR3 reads CASSQLPGPGNTIYF. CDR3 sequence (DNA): TGTGCCAGCAGCCAGTTACCGGGCCCTGGAAACACCATATATTTT.

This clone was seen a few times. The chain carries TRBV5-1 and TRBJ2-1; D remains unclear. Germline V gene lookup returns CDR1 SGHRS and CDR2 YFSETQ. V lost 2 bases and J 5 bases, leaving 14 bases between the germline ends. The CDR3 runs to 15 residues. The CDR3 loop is CASSFLAKTHNEQFF. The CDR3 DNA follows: TGCGCCAGCAGCTTTCTTGCGAAGACCCACAATGAGCAGTTCTTC.

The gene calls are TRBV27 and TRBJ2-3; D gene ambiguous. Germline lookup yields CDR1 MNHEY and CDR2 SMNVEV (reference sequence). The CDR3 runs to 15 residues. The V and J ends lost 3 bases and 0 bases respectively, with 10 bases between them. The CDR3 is CASSFGGASTDTQYF. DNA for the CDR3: TGTGCCAGCAGTTTTGGCGGCGCGAGCACAGATACGCAGTATTTT.

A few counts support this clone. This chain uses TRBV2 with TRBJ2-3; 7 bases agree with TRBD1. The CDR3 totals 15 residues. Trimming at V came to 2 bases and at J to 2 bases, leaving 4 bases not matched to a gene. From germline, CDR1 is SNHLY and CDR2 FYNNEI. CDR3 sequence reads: CASSETGQFTDTQYF. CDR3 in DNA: TGTGCCAGCAGTGAAACGGGACAGTTCACAGATACGCAGTATTTT.

The CDR3 sequence is CASSYARTNSYEQYF. The DNA of the CDR3 is TGTGCCAGCAGTTACGCCCGGACTAATTCCTACGAGCAGTACTTC. The rearrangement uses TRBV6-5 and TRBJ2-7, with D maybe TRBD2 (6 bases). Germline CDR1 and CDR2: MNHEY and SVGAGI. Trimming stripped 2 bases from V and 1 base from J, with 12 bases between. The CDR3 contains 15 residues.

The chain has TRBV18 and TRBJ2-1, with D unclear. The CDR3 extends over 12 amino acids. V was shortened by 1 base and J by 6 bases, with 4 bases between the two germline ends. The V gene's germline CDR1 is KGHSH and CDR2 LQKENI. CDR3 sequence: CASSPLSNEQFF. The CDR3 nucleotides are TGTGCCAGCTCACCACTGAGCAATGAGCAGTTCTTC. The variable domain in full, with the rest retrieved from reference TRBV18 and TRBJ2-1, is NAGVMQNPRHLVRRRGQEARLRCSPMKGHSHVYWYRQLPEEGLKFMVYLQKENIIDESGMPKERFSAEFPKEGPSILRIQQVVRGDSAAYFCASSPLSNEQFFGPGTRLTVL.

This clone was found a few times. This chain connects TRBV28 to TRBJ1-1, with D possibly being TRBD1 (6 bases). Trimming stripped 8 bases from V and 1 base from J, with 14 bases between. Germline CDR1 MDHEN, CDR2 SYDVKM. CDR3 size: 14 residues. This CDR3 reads CASETGQPNTEAFF. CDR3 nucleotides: TGTGCCAGCGAGACTGGACAGCCGAACACTGAAGCTTTCTTT.

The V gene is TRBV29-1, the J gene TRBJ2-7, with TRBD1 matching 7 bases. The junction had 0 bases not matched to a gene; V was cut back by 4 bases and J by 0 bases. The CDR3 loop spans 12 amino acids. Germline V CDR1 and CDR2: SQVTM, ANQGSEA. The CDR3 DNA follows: TGCAGCGTTGGGGACAGCTCCTACGAGCAGTACTTC. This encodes CSVGDSSYEQYF.

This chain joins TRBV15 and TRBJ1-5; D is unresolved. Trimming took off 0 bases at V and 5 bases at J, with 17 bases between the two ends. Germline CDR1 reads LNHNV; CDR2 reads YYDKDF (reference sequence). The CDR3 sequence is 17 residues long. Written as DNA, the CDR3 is TGTGCCACCAGCAGAGATCAGACTGGCAGTCCCTATCAGCCCCAGCATTTT. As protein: CATSRDQTGSPYQPQHF.

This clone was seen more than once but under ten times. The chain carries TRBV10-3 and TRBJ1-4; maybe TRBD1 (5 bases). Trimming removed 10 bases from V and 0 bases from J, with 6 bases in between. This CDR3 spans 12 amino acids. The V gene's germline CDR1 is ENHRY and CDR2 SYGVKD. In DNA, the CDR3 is TGTGCCACCAGGGCAACTAATGAAAAACTGTTTTTT. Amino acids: CATRATNEKLFF.

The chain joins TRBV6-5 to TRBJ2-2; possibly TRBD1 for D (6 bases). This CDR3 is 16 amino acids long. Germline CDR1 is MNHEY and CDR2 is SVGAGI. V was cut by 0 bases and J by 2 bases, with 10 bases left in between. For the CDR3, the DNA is TGTGCCAGCAGTTACTCGAGGACAGACAACACCGGGGAGCTGTTTTTT. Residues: CASSYSRTDNTGELFF.

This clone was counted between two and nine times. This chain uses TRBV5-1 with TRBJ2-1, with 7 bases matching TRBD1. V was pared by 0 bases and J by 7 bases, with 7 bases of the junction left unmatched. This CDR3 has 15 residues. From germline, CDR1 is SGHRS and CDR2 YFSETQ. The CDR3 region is CASSLDGIRGNEQFF. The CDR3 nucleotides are TGCGCCAGCAGCTTGGACGGAATCAGGGGGAATGAGCAGTTCTTC.

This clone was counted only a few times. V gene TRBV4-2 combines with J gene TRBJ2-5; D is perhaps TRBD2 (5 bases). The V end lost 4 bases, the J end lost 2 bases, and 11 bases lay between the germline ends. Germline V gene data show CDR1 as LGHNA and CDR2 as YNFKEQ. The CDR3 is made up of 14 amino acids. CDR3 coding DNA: TGTGCCAGCAGCCCCCTCCCGGGACAAGAGACCCAGTACTTC. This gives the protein CASSPLPGQETQYF.